The present T cell receptor (beta chain) was sequenced within a study of cytomegalovirus exposure and HLA in healthy donors. Trimming at V came to 5 bases and at J to 8 bases, leaving 5 bases not matched to a gene. The CDR3 loop spans 12 amino acids. From germline, CDR1 is SGHTA and CDR2 FQGNSA. Primers for the PCR totalled 60 Vbeta and 13 Jbeta. Method: immunoSEQ multiplex PCR; TCRdb's copy keeps in-frame clones and lacks some. Here the sample table reports approximately 58,000 clones. Each donor was nominally healthy when sampled (though unrecorded immune exposures were likely). Note on this clone: Antigen: not known.

Findings and limits, study-wide: The study assumed roughly uniform donor sequencing depth for presence/absence analyses. TCR beta V- and J-gene trimming was later associated with a missense DCLRE1C variant.

Sequences were obtained from PBMCs. The source is a woman in her fifties or sixties in good health and CMV-seropositive. The gene calls are TRBV7-2 and TRBJ1-2; TRBD1 agrees at 7 bases. In DNA form, the CDR3 reads TGTGCCAGCAGCCCGGACAGGCGCGGCTACACCTTC. It is translated as CASSPDRRGYTF.